Below, 11 T cell receptor beta chains from the same sample are listed, as sequenced in a study of beta chain features in type 1 diabetes. Expressed TCRB transcripts were sequenced, since all the RNA that had been isolated was reverse transcribed. Here immunoSEQ multiplex PCR was the method, and the copy in TCRdb shows in-frame clones only, minus some. The sample consists of fewer than 500,000 clones, roughly 13% of them appearing once. Sequenced sample: naive CD4+ T cells from blood. The receptors here all came from a man aged 25-45 years in good health.

The V call is TRBV7-6, the J call TRBJ2-1, with 7 bases identical to TRBD2. The germline CDR1 and CDR2 sequences are SGHVS and FNYEAQ. CDR3 size: 16 residues. The trim removed 0 bases at V and 4 bases at J, leaving 6 bases unmatched. The CDR3 coding sequence is TGTGCCAGCAGCTTAGCTCAGGCTAGCGGATACAATGAGCAGTTCTTC. This codes for CASSLAQASGYNEQFF.

There are a few counts of this clone. This chain uses TRBV29-1 with TRBJ2-1, with a weak D call TRBD2 (6 bases). The germline V gene encodes CDR1 SQVTM and CDR2 ANQGSEA. The CDR3 runs 16 residues. V lost 6 bases and J lost 0, with 18 bases in between. The CDR3 spells CSVLLTSRYSYNEQFF. The CDR3 DNA is TGCAGCGTCCTTTTAACTAGCCGCTACTCCTACAATGAGCAGTTCTTC.

The genes are TRBV30 and TRBJ1-2; 9 bases fit TRBD1. The CDR3 is 13 amino acids. Germline loops: CDR1 GTSNPN, CDR2 SVGIG (reference sequence). Trimming at V came to 4 bases and at J to 5 bases, leaving 5 bases not matched to a gene. Here the CDR3 DNA reads TGTGCCTGGAACAGGGGGCTGTCGTATGGCTACACCTTC. Translated: CAWNRGLSYGYTF.

This clone was detected only a few times. The V and J genes are TRBV2 and TRBJ2-2; D is tentatively TRBD1 or TRBD2 (6 bases each). Germline values: CDR1 SNHLY, CDR2 FYNNEI. V was cut by 6 bases and J by 1 base, with 12 bases left in between. This CDR3 region has 15 residues. CDR3 residues: CASRVQGLNTGELFF. In nucleotides, the CDR3 is TGTGCCAGCAGGGTACAGGGACTGAACACCGGGGAGCTGTTTTTT.

The rearrangement uses TRBV7-2 and TRBJ2-2; TRBD2 agrees at 11 bases. The V segment lost 5 bases and the J segment 3 bases; nucleotides outside the gene matches: 5. The CDR3 is made up of 16 amino acids. Germline values: CDR1 SGHTA, CDR2 FQGNSA. Written as DNA, the CDR3 is TGTGCCAGCAGCCCTTCTAGCGGGAGGTACACCGGGGAGCTGTTTTTT. Its translation: CASSPSSGRYTGELFF.

The rearrangement joins TRBV4-2 to TRBJ2-1; D is unresolved. CDR1 is LGHNA, CDR2 YNFKEQ, per germline. The germline V and J ends were trimmed by 2 bases and 8 bases, with 10 bases remaining between them. This CDR3 has 13 amino acids. The CDR3 sequence: CASSQSKWDEQFF. The CDR3 DNA follows: TGTGCCAGCAGCCAAAGTAAGTGGGATGAGCAGTTCTTC.

In this sample, this clone turned up a few times. The genes are TRBV4-2 and TRBJ1-2, with unresolved D. Germline-derived CDR1 and CDR2 are LGHNA and YNFKEQ. The CDR3 extends over 15 amino acids. V was shortened by 1 base and J by 4 bases, with 13 bases between the two germline ends. CDR3 residues: CASSQVFRRIYGYTF. Written as DNA, the CDR3 is TGTGCCAGCAGCCAAGTTTTTAGGCGGATCTATGGCTACACCTTC.

The CDR3 region has the DNA TGTGCCAGCAGCCCATCTGCGGGGCGGGATCAGCCCCAGCATTTT. Protein: CASSPSAGRDQPQHF. This rearrangement joins TRBV9 to TRBJ1-5; perhaps TRBD1 as D (5 bases). The germline CDR1 and CDR2 sequences are SGDLS and YYNGEE. V lost 4 bases and J lost 5, with 16 bases in between. This CDR3 has 15 residues.

CDR3 in amino acids: CASSSQGGVSTDTQYF. In nucleotides, the CDR3 is TGTGCCAGCAGCTCTCAGGGGGGTGTTAGCACAGATACGCAGTATTTT. V is TRBV7-3 and J is TRBJ2-3; tentatively, D is TRBD1 (7 bases). V shed 4 bases and J shed 0 bases, with 14 bases lying between them. The CDR3 sequence is 16 residues long. Germline V gene lookup returns CDR1 SGHTA and CDR2 FQGTGA. The full variable domain, rest sourced from reference TRBV7-3 and TRBJ2-3, is GAGVSQTPSNKVTEKGKYVELRCDPISGHTALYWYRQSLGQGPEFLIYFQGTGAADDSGLPNDRFFAVRPEGSVSTLKIQRTERGDSAVYLCASSSQGGVSTDTQYFGPGTRLTVL.

This clone has more than one count but fewer than ten. The chain joins TRBV7-8 to TRBJ2-7, with 8 bases lining up with TRBD1. Trimming at V came to 1 base and at J to 5 bases, leaving 7 bases not matched to a gene. Germline V gene sequence: CDR1 SGHVS, CDR2 FQNEAQ. The CDR3 is made up of 15 amino acids. CDR3 residues: CASSLVLGQGNEQYF. CDR3 in DNA: TGTGCCAGCAGCTTAGTTCTAGGACAGGGCAACGAGCAGTACTTC.

This clone was observed a handful of times. The rearrangement uses TRBV28 and TRBJ2-3, with 12 bases matching TRBD2. This CDR3 is 17 amino acids long. The V segment lost 2 bases and the J segment 4 bases; nucleotides outside the gene matches: 7. Germline V gives CDR1 MDHEN, CDR2 SYDVKM. The CDR3 DNA follows: TGTGCCAGCAGTTTAGTGCGTGCTAGCGGGAGGGCAGATACGCAGTATTTT. Translation gives CASSLVRASGRADTQYF.